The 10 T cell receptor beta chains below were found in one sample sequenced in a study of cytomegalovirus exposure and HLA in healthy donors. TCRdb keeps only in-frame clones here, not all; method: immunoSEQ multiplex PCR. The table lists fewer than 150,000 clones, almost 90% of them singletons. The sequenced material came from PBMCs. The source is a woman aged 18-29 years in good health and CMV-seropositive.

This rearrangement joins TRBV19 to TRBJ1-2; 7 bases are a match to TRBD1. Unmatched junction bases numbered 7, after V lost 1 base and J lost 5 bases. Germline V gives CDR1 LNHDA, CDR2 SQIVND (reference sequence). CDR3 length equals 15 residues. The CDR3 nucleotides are TGTGCCAGTAGTATAGCTGGGACAGAGAAGTATGGCTACACCTTC. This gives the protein CASSIAGTEKYGYTF.

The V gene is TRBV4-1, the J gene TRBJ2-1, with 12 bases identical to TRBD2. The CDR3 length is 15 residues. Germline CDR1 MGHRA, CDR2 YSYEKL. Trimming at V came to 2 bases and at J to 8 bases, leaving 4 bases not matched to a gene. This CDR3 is CASSQLGLAGHEQFF. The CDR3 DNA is TGCGCCAGCAGCCAACTCGGACTAGCGGGGCATGAGCAGTTCTTC.

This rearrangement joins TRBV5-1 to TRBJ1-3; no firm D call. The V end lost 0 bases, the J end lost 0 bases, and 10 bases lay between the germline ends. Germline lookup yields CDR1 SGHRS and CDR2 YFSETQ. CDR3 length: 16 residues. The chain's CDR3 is CASSLGPIDSGNTIYF. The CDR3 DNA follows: TGCGCCAGCAGCTTGGGGCCGATCGACTCTGGAAACACCATATATTTT.

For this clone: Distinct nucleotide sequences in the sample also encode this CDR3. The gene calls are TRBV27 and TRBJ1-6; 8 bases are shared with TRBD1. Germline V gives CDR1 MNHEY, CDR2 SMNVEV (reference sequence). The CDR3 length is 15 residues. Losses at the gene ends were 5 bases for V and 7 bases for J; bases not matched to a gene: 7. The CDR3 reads CASSGGTGGNSPLHF. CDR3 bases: TGTGCCAGCAGTGGAGGGACAGGAGGGAATTCACCCCTCCACTTT.

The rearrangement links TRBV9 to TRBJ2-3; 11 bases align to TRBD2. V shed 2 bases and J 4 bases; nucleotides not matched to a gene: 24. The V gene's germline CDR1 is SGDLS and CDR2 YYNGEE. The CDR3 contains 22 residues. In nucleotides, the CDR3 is TGTGCCAGCAGCGTTCCCCCCGGAGATCCGGGACTAGCGGCGCCCCGGTCAGATACGCAGTATTTT. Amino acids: CASSVPPGDPGLAAPRSDTQYF.

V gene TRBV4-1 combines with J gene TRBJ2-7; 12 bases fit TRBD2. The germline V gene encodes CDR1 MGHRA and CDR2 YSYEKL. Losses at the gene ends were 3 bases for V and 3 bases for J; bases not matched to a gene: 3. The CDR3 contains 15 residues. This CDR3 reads CASSHPGLAGYEQYF. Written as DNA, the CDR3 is TGCGCCAGCAGCCACCCGGGACTAGCGGGCTACGAGCAGTACTTC.

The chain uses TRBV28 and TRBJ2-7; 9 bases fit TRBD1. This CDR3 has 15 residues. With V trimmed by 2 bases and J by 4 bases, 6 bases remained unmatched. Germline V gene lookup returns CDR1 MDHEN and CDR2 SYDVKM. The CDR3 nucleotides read TGTGCCAGCAGTTTAATCGGGACAGGGACGTACGAGCAGTACTTC. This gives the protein CASSLIGTGTYEQYF.

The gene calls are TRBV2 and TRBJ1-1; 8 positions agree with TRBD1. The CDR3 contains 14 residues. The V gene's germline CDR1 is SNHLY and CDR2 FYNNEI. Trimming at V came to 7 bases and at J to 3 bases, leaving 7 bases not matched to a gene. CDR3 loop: CASTSLTGDTEAFF. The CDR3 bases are TGTGCCAGCACCTCGTTGACAGGGGACACTGAAGCTTTCTTT.

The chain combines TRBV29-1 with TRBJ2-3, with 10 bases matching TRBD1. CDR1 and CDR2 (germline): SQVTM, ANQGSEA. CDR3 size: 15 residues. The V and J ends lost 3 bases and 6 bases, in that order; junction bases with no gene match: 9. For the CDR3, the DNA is TGCAGCGTTGAGCCGGGACAGGGGACGTGGGATACGCAGTATTTT. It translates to CSVEPGQGTWDTQYF.

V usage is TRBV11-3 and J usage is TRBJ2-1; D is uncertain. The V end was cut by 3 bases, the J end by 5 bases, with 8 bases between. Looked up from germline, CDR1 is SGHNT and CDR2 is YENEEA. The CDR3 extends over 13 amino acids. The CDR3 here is CASSFSPDNEQFF. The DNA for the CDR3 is TGTGCCAGCAGCTTCTCCCCGGACAATGAGCAGTTCTTC.